This T cell receptor beta chain was captured in a study of CD8 T cells in Susac syndrome. Study background: Patients with Susac syndrome, at blood draw, were therapy-naive, on corticosteroids, or on intravenous immunoglobulin alone.

After extraction with the RNeasy kit, about 0.45 to 1 ug of the RNA was reverse transcribed using random hexamers. An immunoSEQ multiplex PCR amplified TCR beta CDR3 over 54 Vbeta and 13 Jbeta. TCRdb ran MiXCR on the immunoSEQ multiplex PCR reads and lists one entry per CDR3 protein. The sample shows some 190,000 distinct CDR3 sequences, about 94% of them seen only once. Germline loops: CDR1 MNHEY, CDR2 SVGEGT. V lost 5 bases and J 8 bases, leaving 18 bases between the germline ends. The CDR3 is made up of 15 amino acids. The sample taken for sequencing was CD4+ T cells from PBMCs. This sequence was found in a human donor with Susac syndrome. V and J are TRBV6-2 or TRBV6-3 and TRBJ1-4; D is uncertain. CDR3 sequence reads: CASSPGRTWSEKLFF. The CDR3, as DNA: TGTGCCAGCAGTCCGGGCCGGACCTGGAGCGAAAAACTGTTTTTT.